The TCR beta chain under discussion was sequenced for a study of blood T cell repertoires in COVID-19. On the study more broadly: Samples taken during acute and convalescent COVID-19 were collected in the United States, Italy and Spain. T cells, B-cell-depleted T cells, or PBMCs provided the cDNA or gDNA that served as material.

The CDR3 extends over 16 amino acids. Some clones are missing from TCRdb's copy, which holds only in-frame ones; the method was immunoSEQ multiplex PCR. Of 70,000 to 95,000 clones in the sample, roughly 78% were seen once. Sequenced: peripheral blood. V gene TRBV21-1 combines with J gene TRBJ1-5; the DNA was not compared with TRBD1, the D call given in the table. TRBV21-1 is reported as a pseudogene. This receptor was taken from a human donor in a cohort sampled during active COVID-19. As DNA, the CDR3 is TGTGCCAGCAGCAAACAGGACAGGGAGAACAATCAGCCCCAGCATTTT. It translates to CASSKQDRENNQPQHF.